The 14 T cell receptor beta chains in this list originate from one sample, sequenced in a study of blood T cell repertoires in COVID-19. Only in-frame clones appear in the TCRdb table, and some are missing; sequencing was by immunoSEQ multiplex PCR. The repertoire holds about 210,000 clones, with 85% to 90% as singletons. The sequencing sample was made of peripheral blood. The receptors were gathered from a man younger than 35 with active or convalescent COVID-19.

The rearrangement joins TRBV5-1 to TRBJ1-2; 8 nucleotides agree with TRBD1. V was clipped by 0 bases and J by 8 bases; unmatched bases: 6. This CDR3 contains 14 residues. Germline V gene lookup returns CDR1 SGHRS and CDR2 YFSETQ. CDR3 sequence (DNA): TGCGCCAGCAGCTTGGACTACAGGGGGTACGGCTACACCTTC. Translation: CASSLDYRGYGYTF.

A few counts support this clone. This chain uses TRBV7-8 with TRBJ1-1; 7 bases align to TRBD1. Germline-derived CDR1 and CDR2 are SGHVS and FQNEAQ. CDR3 length equals 17 residues. With V trimmed by 2 bases and J by 0 bases, 9 bases remained unmatched. CDR3 nucleotides: TGTGCCAGCAGCTTATCCCGGGACAGCTACATGAACACTGAAGCTTTCTTT. Translation: CASSLSRDSYMNTEAFF.

V usage is TRBV18 and J usage is TRBJ1-1; no clear D gene. The CDR3 has 13 amino acids. V shed 1 base and J shed 3 bases, with 6 bases lying between them. Germline V gene sequence: CDR1 KGHSH, CDR2 LQKENI. CDR3 coding DNA: TGTGCCAGCTCACCACAGTCGGACACTGAAGCTTTCTTT. Translation: CASSPQSDTEAFF. The full variable domain, in which reference TRBV18 and TRBJ1-1 provide the parts outside the CDR3, is NAGVMQNPRHLVRRRGQEARLRCSPMKGHSHVYWYRQLPEEGLKFMVYLQKENIIDESGMPKERFSAEFPKEGPSILRIQQVVRGDSAAYFCASSPQSDTEAFFGQGTRLTVV.

The chain carries TRBV2 and TRBJ2-2; possibly TRBD1 for D (6 bases). Germline V CDR1 and CDR2: SNHLY, FYNNEI. The CDR3 contains 16 residues. Trimming removed 5 bases at V and 7 bases at J, with 20 bases between. CDR3 in amino acids: CASSTGTGRRVGELFF. As DNA, the CDR3 is TGTGCCAGCAGTACGGGAACAGGGCGGCGGGTCGGGGAGCTGTTTTTT.

V and J are TRBV11-2 and TRBJ1-1, with TRBD1 as a possible D gene (5 bases). V lost 1 base and J 1 base, leaving 13 bases between the germline ends. The germline gives CDR1 SGHAT, CDR2 FQNNGV. This CDR3 has 16 amino acids. CDR3 nucleotides: TGTGCCAGCAGCTTAGTGGTTTTCGGGGGGAACACTGAAGCTTTCTTT. It codes for CASSLVVFGGNTEAFF.

The genes are TRBV11-2 and TRBJ2-1; 9 bases line up with TRBD2. This CDR3 is 15 amino acids long. The trim removed 2 bases at V and 3 bases at J, leaving 2 bases unmatched. CDR1 and CDR2 from the germline V gene are SGHAT and FQNNGV. CDR3 residues: CASSLSGRNYNEQFF. The DNA of the CDR3 is TGTGCCAGCAGCTTAAGCGGGAGGAACTACAATGAGCAGTTCTTC.

V usage is TRBV27 and J usage is TRBJ2-2; 11 bases match TRBD2. The CDR3 covers 15 residues. Germline V CDR1 and CDR2: MNHEY, SMNVEV (reference sequence). The ends lost 7 bases at V and 6 bases at J; junction bases unmatched: 7. DNA for the CDR3: TGTGCCAGCACCCTCCTAGCGGGAGGTCCCGGGGAGCTGTTTTTT. This codes for CASTLLAGGPGELFF.

This chain uses TRBV5-5 with TRBJ2-7; D is possibly TRBD2 (6 bases). Trimming removed 3 bases at V and 6 bases at J, with 16 bases between. Per the germline V gene, CDR1 is SGHKS and CDR2 is YYEKEE (reference sequence). This CDR3 region has 14 residues. This CDR3 reads CASSWGLAQGEQYF. In nucleotides, the CDR3 is TGTGCCAGCAGCTGGGGACTGGCGCAGGGCGAGCAGTACTTC.

The J gene is TRBJ1-3, the V gene TRBV21-1; TRBD1 was called by the table and not checked on the DNA. TRBV21-1 is designated a pseudogene. The CDR3 length is 16 residues. CDR3 nucleotides: TGTGCCAGCAGCAACGATCAGGGAATATTTGGAAACACCATATATTTT. Encoded protein: CASSNDQGIFGNTIYF.

This clone was detected only a few times. This chain connects TRBV21-1 to TRBJ1-5. TRBV21-1 is a recognized pseudogene. The CDR3 runs to 17 residues. Written as DNA, the CDR3 is TGTGCCAGCAGCTTCCCCGGCGGGGTTTGCGGCAATCAGCCCCAGCATTTT. The encoded protein is CASSFPGGVCGNQPQHF.

J is TRBJ1-2 and V is TRBV28; perhaps TRBD1 as D (5 bases). The V gene's germline CDR1 is MDHEN and CDR2 SYDVKM. With 7 bases removed from V and 4 bases from J, the gap between germline ends came to 19 bases. CDR3 length equals 15 residues. Written as DNA, the CDR3 is TGTGCCAGCATTTCCGATGGGACTCGGGGCTATGGCTACACCTTC. This translates into CASISDGTRGYGYTF.

J is TRBJ1-5 and V is TRBV12-3 or TRBV12-4; D is unclear. Trimming removed 3 bases from V and 9 bases from J, with 9 bases in between. The CDR3 runs to 12 residues. The CDR3 sequence is CASSLVPGPQHF. The DNA for the CDR3 is TGTGCCAGCAGTTTGGTTCCAGGGCCCCAGCATTTT.

The gene calls are TRBV9 and TRBJ1-5; the D is unclear. V dropped 0 bases and J dropped 1 base, with 8 bases sitting between them. The CDR3 contains 15 residues. Germline assignment: CDR1 SGDLS and CDR2 YYNGEE. The chain's CDR3 is CASSVGPGSNQPQHF. CDR3 DNA sequence: TGTGCCAGCAGCGTAGGTCCGGGGAGCAATCAGCCCCAGCATTTT.

The chain uses TRBV18 and TRBJ1-2, with 10 bases that match TRBD1. The length of the CDR3 is 13 residues. Losses at the gene ends were 6 bases for V and 8 bases for J; bases not matched to a gene: 6. CDR1 KGHSH and CDR2 LQKENI come from the germline V gene. This chain's CDR3 is CASSPGTGAGYTF. The DNA for the CDR3 is TGTGCCAGCTCGCCCGGGACAGGGGCCGGCTACACCTTC. Looking up the rest from reference TRBV18 and TRBJ1-2 gives the full variable domain: NAGVMQNPRHLVRRRGQEARLRCSPMKGHSHVYWYRQLPEEGLKFMVYLQKENIIDESGMPKERFSAEFPKEGPSILRIQQVVRGDSAAYFCASSPGTGAGYTFGSGTRLTVV.